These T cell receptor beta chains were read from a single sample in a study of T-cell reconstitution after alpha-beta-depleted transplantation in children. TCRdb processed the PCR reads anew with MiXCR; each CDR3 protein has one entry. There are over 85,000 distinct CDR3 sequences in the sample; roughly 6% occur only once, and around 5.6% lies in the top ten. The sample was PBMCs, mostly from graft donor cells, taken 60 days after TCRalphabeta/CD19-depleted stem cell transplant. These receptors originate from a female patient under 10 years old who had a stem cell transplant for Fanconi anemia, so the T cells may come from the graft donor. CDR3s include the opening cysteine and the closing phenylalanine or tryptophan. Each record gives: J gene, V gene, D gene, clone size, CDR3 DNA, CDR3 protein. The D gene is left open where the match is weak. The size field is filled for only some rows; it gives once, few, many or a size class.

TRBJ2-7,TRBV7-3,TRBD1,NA,TGTGCCAGCAGCTTAAAAAGGACAGGGGCGGGAGAGCAGTACTTC,CASSLKRTGAGEQYF
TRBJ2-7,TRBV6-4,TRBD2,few,TGTGCCAGCAGTCGAACTAGCGGGGGCGACGAGCAGTACTTC,CASSRTSGGDEQYF
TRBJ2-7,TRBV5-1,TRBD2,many,TGCGCCAGCAGCTTGGCCCTTTTGACTAGCGGTTCCTACGAGCAGTACTTC,CASSLALLTSGSYEQYF
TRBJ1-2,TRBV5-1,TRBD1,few,TGCGCCAGCAGCTCGACAGGGGGCGACTATGGCTACACCTTC,CASSSTGGDYGYTF
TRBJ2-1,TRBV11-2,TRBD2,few,TGTGCCAGCAGCTTAGCTGGGAGCGGGGGGTACAATGAGCAGTTCTTC,CASSLAGSGGYNEQFF
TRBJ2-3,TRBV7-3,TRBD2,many,TGTGCCAGCAAATTGATTCGGGAGGCAACAGATACGCAGTATTTT,CASKLIREATDTQYF
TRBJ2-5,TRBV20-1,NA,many,TGCAGTGCTAGAGCCGCGGGTGGGTACGGGACCCAGTACTTC,CSARAAGGYGTQYF
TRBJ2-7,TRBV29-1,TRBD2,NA,TGCAGCGTTGGGGGATGGGGGGGGAACGAGCAGTACTTC,CSVGGWGGNEQYF
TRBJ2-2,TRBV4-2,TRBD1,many,TGTGCCAGCAGCCAAGTTCGGGACAGGACCGGGGAGCTGTTTTTT,CASSQVRDRTGELFF
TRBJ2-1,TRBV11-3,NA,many,TGTGCCAGCAGCCTAACCGGGCACCCAACCGACAATGAGCAGTTCTTC,CASSLTGHPTDNEQFF
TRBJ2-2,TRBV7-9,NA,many,TGTGCCAGCAGCTTACGTCCGAACACCGGGGAGCTGTTTTTT,CASSLRPNTGELFF
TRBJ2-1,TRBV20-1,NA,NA,TGCAGTGCTAGAGATTCTGAGGGCGGGCCGACGGACAATGAGCAGTTCTTC,CSARDSEGGPTDNEQFF
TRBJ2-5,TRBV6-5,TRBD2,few,TGTGCCAGCAGTTATGGGCGGGGGGAAGAGACCCAGTACTTC,CASSYGRGEETQYF
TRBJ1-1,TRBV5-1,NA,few,TGCGCCAGCAGCTTGTTAGGAGTGATGAACACTGAAGCTTTCTTT,CASSLLGVMNTEAFF
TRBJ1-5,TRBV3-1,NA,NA,TGTGCCAGCAGCCAAGATCTAAATCAGCCCCAGCATTTT,CASSQDLNQPQHF
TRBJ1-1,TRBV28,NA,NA,TGTGCCAGCAGTACCCGATGGGGGAACACTGAAGCTTTCTTT,CASSTRWGNTEAFF
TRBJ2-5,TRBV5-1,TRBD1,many,TGCGCCAGCAGCTTGATGCTCGGGACAGAGGAGACCCAGTACTTC,CASSLMLGTEETQYF